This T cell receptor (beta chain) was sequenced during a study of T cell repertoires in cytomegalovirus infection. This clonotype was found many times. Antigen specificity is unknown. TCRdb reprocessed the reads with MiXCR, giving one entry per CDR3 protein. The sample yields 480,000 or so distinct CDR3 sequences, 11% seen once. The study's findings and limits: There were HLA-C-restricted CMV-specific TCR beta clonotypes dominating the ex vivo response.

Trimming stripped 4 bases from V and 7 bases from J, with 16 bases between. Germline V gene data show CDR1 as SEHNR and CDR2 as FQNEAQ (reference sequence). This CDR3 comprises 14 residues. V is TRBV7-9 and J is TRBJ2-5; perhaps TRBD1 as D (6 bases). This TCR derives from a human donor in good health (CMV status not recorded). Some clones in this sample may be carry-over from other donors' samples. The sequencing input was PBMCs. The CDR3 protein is CASSSSGQTVTQYF. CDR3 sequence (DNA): TGTGCCAGCAGCTCCTCGGGACAAACGGTGACCCAGTACTTC.